A single TCR beta chain is shown here with its context. Isolation of PBMCs was performed on about 9.9 ml fresh peripheral blood. The sample belongs to a study of T cells in Graves' hyperthyroidism and ophthalmopathy. Across the study: Peripheral blood was obtained at initial diagnosis, preceding any treatment.

Per germline, CDR1 LNHDA and CDR2 SQIVND (reference sequence). V gave up 5 bases and J gave up 1 base, with 12 bases separating them. There are 15 residues in the CDR3. Regions amplified from RNA transcripts were the TCR beta CDR3 regions. The TCR CDR3 first-round RT-PCR relied on the HTBI primer set. In TCRdb, the multiplex PCR reads were re-called with MiXCR into one record per CDR3 protein. The sample lists hundreds of thousands of distinct CDR3 sequences, around 39% seen once, with 8% to 9% in the top ten. The receptor comes from a man between 18 and 29 years old with Graves' hyperthyroidism. Sequenced material: blood. The rearrangement uses TRBV19 and TRBJ1-5; TRBD1 is a possible D gene (5 bases). CDR3 amino acids: CASSAAGVSNQPQHF. The CDR3 region has the DNA TGTGCCAGTAGTGCGGCGGGGGTGAGCAATCAGCCCCAGCATTTT.